This TCR beta chain was sequenced during a study of a mutant IDH1 vaccine in newly diagnosed glioma. Study as a whole: The treated group averaged approximately 42 years old and was roughly 60% male, 37.5% female. It was radiotherapy, temozolomide, or both that patients received previously, with most receiving both. Findings of the study overall: Pseudoprogression apparently lacked any relation to changes in top peripheral T cell clonotypes.

From germline, CDR1 is SNHLY and CDR2 FYNNEI. V was clipped by 3 bases and J by 0 bases, with 12 bases between them. CDR3 size: 16 residues. Some clones are missing from TCRdb's copy, which holds only in-frame ones; the method was immunoSEQ multiplex PCR. This sample has around 28,000 clones; around 89% occur once, and the top ten carry 15% to 25%. Time point denoted: week 5, during vaccination. The study gave 300 ug of mutant IDH1 20-mer peptide per vaccine dose, with topical imiquimod. Comments on this clone: The antigen is not known.

This TCR was recovered from a man aged 18 to 29 with glioma. This chain uses TRBV2 with TRBJ1-3; D is uncertain. The sample here was PBMCs, taken from a glioma patient whose treatment included an IDH1 peptide vaccine. CDR3 region: CASSDGSASSGNTIYF. Here the CDR3 DNA reads TGTGCCAGCAGTGACGGATCGGCAAGCTCTGGAAACACCATATATTTT.